This T cell receptor (beta chain) appears in the sequencing data of a study of blood T cells in healthy people across ages. A J-beta primer mix and a sample-barcoded 5' primer were used in a second PCR of roughly 7 to 12 cycles. From the 5' RACE reads, TCRdb called clonotypes with MiXCR, one entry per CDR3 protein. The data contain hundreds of thousands of distinct CDR3 sequences, roughly 58% of them singletons. Overall study results and limits: A strong correlation was seen between TCR beta diversity and naive T cell percentage.

About this clonotype: Its cognate antigen is unknown.

CDR3 size: 14 residues. The germline CDR1 and CDR2 sequences are SGHTA and FQGNSA. V was shortened by 5 bases and J by 9 bases, with 19 bases between the two germline ends. The chain combines TRBV7-2 with TRBJ2-5, with D perhaps given as TRBD1 or TRBD2 (5 bases each). The sequencing input was blood. The clonotype was recovered from a man aged 55-75 years in good health. This CDR3 reads CASSPSRAPRAQYF. For the CDR3, the DNA is TGTGCCAGCAGCCCTAGCCGGGCCCCCAGGGCCCAGTACTTC.